The T cell receptor beta chain described here comes from a study of T cells in Graves' hyperthyroidism and ophthalmopathy. Study results and caveats: Most thyroid clonotypes with frequency above 0.001 were detected in blood.

The V end lost 5 bases, the J end lost 0 bases, and 8 bases lay between the germline ends. Looked up from germline, CDR1 is SGHTA and CDR2 is FQGNSA. The CDR3 is 14 residues long. Amplification yielded TCR beta CDR3 regions, with RNA transcripts as the source. HTBI primers were the set used in a first-round RT-PCR of the TCR CDR3. TCRdb itself ran the multiplex PCR reads through MiXCR, one entry per CDR3 protein. The sample records a few hundred thousand distinct CDR3 sequences, roughly 15% being singletons. This clonotype occurred many times. What it recognizes is unknown. This TCR was sampled from a woman aged 55-75 years with Graves' ophthalmopathy. The sequenced material came from blood. The V and J genes are TRBV7-2 and TRBJ2-1; D unclear. DNA for the CDR3: TGTGCCAGCAGCCCCCTTACCTCCTACAATGAGCAGTTCTTC. This translates into CASSPLTSYNEQFF.